These 31 T cell receptor beta chains came from one sample sequenced in a study of PD-L1 blockade in urothelial cancer. TCRdb's table, derived via immunoSEQ multiplex PCR, lists solely in-frame clones and lacks some. Counted here are almost 50,000 clones, roughly four fifths occurring once; the ten biggest clones make up approximately 2.9%. Time point meaning: pretreatment peripheral blood. Sequences were derived from PBMCs, sampled around atezolizumab (anti-PD-L1) treatment. The receptors derive from a man between 65 and 85 years old with urothelial cancer.

This rearrangement joins TRBV4-1 to TRBJ2-7, with TRBD2 identical over 8 bases. This CDR3 has 16 amino acids. Germline V CDR1 and CDR2: MGHRA, YSYEKL. With 0 bases clipped from V and 7 bases from J, the junction kept 11 bases outside the gene matches. CDR3 protein: CASSQDGGGGLREQYF. The CDR3 bases are TGCGCCAGCAGCCAAGATGGGGGCGGGGGGCTTCGTGAGCAGTACTTC.

The V and J genes are TRBV5-6 and TRBJ2-7, with 7 bases identical to TRBD1. The CDR3 is 16 amino acids. Germline V gene data show CDR1 as SGHDT and CDR2 as YYEEEE. The J segment lost 2 bases and the V segment lost 4 bases, leaving 12 bases of the junction unmatched. CDR3 nucleotide sequence: TGTGCCAGCAGCCTTACTCCGCTTACAGGGGCCTACGAGCAGTACTTC. It translates to CASSLTPLTGAYEQYF.

The rearrangement links TRBV27 to TRBJ1-1; the match to TRBD1 covers 7 bases. There are 14 residues in the CDR3. CDR1 and CDR2 from the germline V gene are MNHEY and SMNVEV (reference sequence). V shed 6 bases, J shed 2 bases, and the junction held 6 bases outside the gene matches. CDR3: CASSLRGQNTEAFF. In DNA, the CDR3 is TGTGCCAGCAGCTTAAGGGGGCAAAACACTGAAGCTTTCTTT.

The rearrangement links TRBV20-1 to TRBJ2-7, with TRBD2 matching 7 bases. This CDR3 region has 11 residues. With V trimmed by 6 bases and J by 2 bases, 1 base remained unmatched. In germline, CDR1 is DFQATT, CDR2 SNEGSKA (reference sequence). The CDR3 region has the DNA TGCAGTGCCGGGAGGACCTACGAGCAGTACTTC. It encodes CSAGRTYEQYF.

The gene calls are TRBV7-3 and TRBJ2-3, with a tentative D call TRBD1 (5 bases). Germline V gene sequence: CDR1 SGHTA, CDR2 FQGTGA. Trimming removed 2 bases from V and 0 bases from J, with 9 bases in between. The CDR3 sequence is 15 residues long. CDR3 sequence reads: CASSLSGFSTDTQYF. The DNA for the CDR3 is TGTGCCAGCAGCTTATCAGGGTTTAGCACAGATACGCAGTATTTT.

For this clone: The junction shows a germline mismatch at one end, possibly a read error. The gene calls are TRBV27 and TRBJ1-2; D may be TRBD1 (6 bases). CDR1 is MNHEY, CDR2 SMNVEV, per germline (reference sequence). This CDR3 comprises 14 residues. The CDR3 region has the DNA TGTGCCAGCAGTTTATCCCGGGGACACTATGGCCACACCTTC. This codes for CASSLSRGHYGHTF.

The chain is built from TRBV28 and TRBJ2-5; D might be TRBD2 (6 bases). The CDR3 loop spans 14 amino acids. Germline CDR1 and CDR2: MDHEN and SYDVKM. V was pared by 2 bases and J by 4 bases, with 11 bases between. CDR3 bases: TGTGCCAGCAGTTTAGGAGGGCGGGGAGAGACCCAGTACTTC. This gives the protein CASSLGGRGETQYF.

This chain uses TRBV10-1 with TRBJ2-1; 9 nucleotides match TRBD1. J gave up 6 bases and V 8 bases, and 8 bases lay outside the gene matches. The germline gives CDR1 WNHNN, CDR2 SYGVQD (reference sequence). This CDR3 spans 14 amino acids. Here the CDR3 DNA reads TGCGCCAGCTGCCGGGACAGGGTCCCCAATGAGCAGTTCTTC. It is translated as CASCRDRVPNEQFF.

The chain couples TRBV6-1 to TRBJ2-2, with a weak D call TRBD2 (5 bases). V dropped 6 bases and J dropped 2 bases, with 10 bases sitting between them. CDR1 MNHNS and CDR2 SASEGT come from the germline V gene. CDR3 size: 14 residues. CDR3 amino acids: CASSIEGNTGELFF. For the CDR3, the DNA is TGTGCCAGCAGCATAGAGGGAAACACCGGGGAGCTGTTTTTT.

This clone was detected only once. The V gene is TRBV7-2, the J gene TRBJ1-3; TRBD1 aligns across 7 bases. CDR3 length equals 17 residues. Trimming removed 5 bases from V and 2 bases from J; junction bases left unmatched: 12. Germline CDR1 SGHTA, CDR2 FQGNSA. The CDR3 nucleotides are TGTGCCAGCAGCCCGAGCCCGACAGGGCAAACTGGAAACACCATATATTTT. This encodes CASSPSPTGQTGNTIYF. Together with reference TRBV7-2 and TRBJ1-3, the CDR3 gives the full variable domain: GAGVSQSPSNKVTEKGKDVELRCDPISGHTALYWYRQSLGQGLEFLIYFQGNSAPDKSGLPSDRFSAERTGGSVSTLTIQRTQQEDSAVYLCASSPSPTGQTGNTIYFGEGSWLTVV.

This clone was observed a single time. This chain links TRBV5-1 with TRBJ1-2, with a tentative D call TRBD1 (6 bases). Germline V gives CDR1 SGHRS, CDR2 YFSETQ. V was shortened by 2 bases and J by 0 bases, with 11 bases between the two germline ends. The CDR3 length is 15 residues. The CDR3 sequence is CASSFTGFTNYGYTF. DNA of the CDR3: TGCGCCAGCAGCTTTACAGGGTTTACTAACTATGGCTACACCTTC.

The chain carries TRBV15 and TRBJ2-5; 7 bases line up with TRBD2. CDR1 is LNHNV, CDR2 YYDKDF, per germline (reference sequence). With 0 bases clipped from V and 4 bases from J, the junction kept 14 bases outside the gene matches. CDR3 length: 18 residues. The CDR3 loop is CATSRDAGWWGGRETQYF. Here the CDR3 DNA reads TGTGCCACCAGCAGAGATGCCGGTTGGTGGGGGGGGAGAGAGACCCAGTACTTC.

Details on this clone: An end of the junction differs from the germline gene, which may be a read error. The chain links TRBV5-1 to TRBJ2-7; TRBD1 matches at 7 bases. Germline loops: CDR1 SGHRS, CDR2 YFSETQ. This CDR3 region has 14 residues. The CDR3 DNA is TGCGCCAGCAGCGTATCCCGGGACAGTTTCGGGGAATCCTTC. Protein sequence: CASSVSRDSFGESF.

In its sample, this clone was seen once. The rearrangement joins TRBV5-1 to TRBJ2-5; TRBD1 matches 8 bases. The CDR3 covers 15 residues. CDR1 and CDR2 (germline): SGHRS, YFSETQ. V gave up 0 bases and J gave up 6 bases; unmatched junction bases: 7. CDR3 nucleotide sequence: TGCGCCAGCAGCTTGGCGGCAGGGGGCGCGAAGACCCAGTACTTC. Translation: CASSLAAGGAKTQYF.

The chain uses TRBV19 and TRBJ2-7; D gene uncertain. Trimming removed 3 bases from V and 1 base from J, with 10 bases in between. The CDR3 sequence is 14 residues long. The germline V gene has CDR1 LNHDA and CDR2 SQIVND (reference sequence). The CDR3 sequence: CASSINTGSYEQYF. In DNA, the CDR3 is TGTGCCAGTAGTATTAACACGGGTTCCTACGAGCAGTACTTC.

The chain combines TRBV7-9 with TRBJ1-3; 8 nucleotides agree with TRBD1. With 4 bases clipped from V and 0 bases from J, the junction kept 5 bases outside the gene matches. CDR3 size: 16 residues. Germline V gene lookup returns CDR1 SEHNR and CDR2 FQNEAQ (reference sequence). The CDR3 nucleotides read TGTGCCAGCAGCTCGGGGGACAGGTTCTCTGGAAACACCATATATTTT. Protein product: CASSSGDRFSGNTIYF.

The chain employs TRBV29-1 and TRBJ2-2; 9 bases align to TRBD1. The CDR3 runs 16 residues. V gave up 7 bases and J gave up 0 bases; unmatched junction bases: 9. The germline CDR1 and CDR2 sequences are SQVTM and ANQGSEA. CDR3 nucleotides: TGCAGCGCGACCGGGACAGGGAGATCGAACACCGGGGAGCTGTTTTTT. Translated, it gives CSATGTGRSNTGELFF.

This chain connects TRBV19 to TRBJ1-2; D possibly corresponds to TRBD1 (5 bases). V lost 3 bases, J lost 8 bases, and 13 bases lay in between. From germline, CDR1 is LNHDA and CDR2 SQIVND (reference sequence). This CDR3 region has 13 residues. CDR3 in DNA: TGTGCCAGTAGTATTGAAAGGGGAACCGGCTACACCTTC. Its translation is CASSIERGTGYTF.

The chain combines TRBV5-1 with TRBJ2-3; D is possibly TRBD1 (5 bases). The V end was cut by 7 bases, the J end by 4 bases, with 19 bases between. There are 15 residues in the CDR3. Germline V CDR1 and CDR2: SGHRS, YFSETQ. The CDR3 spells CASGDIQGGADTQYF. For the CDR3, the DNA is TGCGCCAGCGGCGACATCCAGGGTGGCGCAGATACGCAGTATTTT.

Only a few counts were recorded for this clone. The rearrangement joins TRBV19 to TRBJ2-2; no clear D gene. V was pared by 5 bases and J by 6 bases, with 13 bases between. Germline CDR1 is LNHDA and CDR2 is SQIVND (reference sequence). The CDR3 totals 14 residues. CDR3 sequence (DNA): TGTGCCAGTAGTTCACGACTGAAACCCGGGGAGCTGTTTTTT. Protein: CASSSRLKPGELFF.

V is TRBV10-3 and J is TRBJ1-5; a weak D match, TRBD1 (5 bases). Per the germline V gene, CDR1 is ENHRY and CDR2 is SYGVKD. With 11 bases removed from V and 1 base from J, the gap between germline ends came to 15 bases. This CDR3 is 14 amino acids long. CDR3 bases: TGTGCCGCTAAAGGGGAGGCCAGCAATCAGCCCCAGCATTTT. Its protein product is CAAKGEASNQPQHF.

V is TRBV7-2 and J is TRBJ1-6; 8 nucleotides line up with TRBD1. The germline CDR1 and CDR2 sequences are SGHTA and FQGNSA. V lost 1 base and J lost 7; bases outside the gene matches: 6. This CDR3 is 16 amino acids long. The CDR3 nucleotides are TGTGCCAGCAGCTTAGTTCCTGGGACAGGCAATTCACCCCTCCACTTT. Its protein product is CASSLVPGTGNSPLHF.

The genes are TRBV7-3 and TRBJ2-5, with 8 bases lining up with TRBD1. The CDR3 is 14 amino acids. CDR1 is SGHTA and CDR2 is FQGTGA in the germline V gene. The trim removed 5 bases at V and 4 bases at J, leaving 6 bases unmatched. The CDR3 is CASSRGGQGETQYF. The CDR3 nucleotides read TGTGCCAGCAGCCGAGGCGGACAGGGAGAGACCCAGTACTTC.

The CDR3 DNA reads TGTGCCAGTAGTAGGGGACAGGGGGCGCCTGAAGCTTTCTTT. This gives the protein CASSRGQGAPEAFF. The V gene is TRBV19, the J gene TRBJ1-1; 12 bases align to TRBD1. Trimming removed 4 bases from V and 6 bases from J; junction bases left unmatched: 3. The CDR3 is 14 residues long. Germline-derived CDR1 and CDR2 are LNHDA and SQIVND (reference sequence).

The CDR3 loop reads CASRFQGTNEKLFF. The CDR3 nucleotides read TGTGCCAGCAGATTCCAGGGTACTAATGAAAAACTGTTTTTT. The rearrangement links TRBV6-6 to TRBJ1-4, with D possibly being TRBD1 (5 bases). Deletions cut 6 bases from V and 2 bases from J, with 10 bases between. The germline CDR1 and CDR2 sequences are MNHNY and SVGAGI (reference sequence). The CDR3 covers 14 residues.

This clone has just one count. The chain uses TRBV30 and TRBJ1-2; a weak D match, TRBD1 (5 bases). This CDR3 region has 14 residues. From germline, CDR1 is GTSNPN and CDR2 SVGIG (reference sequence). Trimming stripped 5 bases from V and 7 bases from J, with 20 bases between. The CDR3: CAWAGLLRVSGYTF. In nucleotides, the CDR3 is TGTGCCTGGGCGGGACTGTTAAGGGTTAGTGGCTACACCTTC.

The chain has TRBV7-2 and TRBJ1-2; 10 nucleotides align to TRBD1. Germline CDR1 is SGHTA and CDR2 is FQGNSA. The length of the CDR3 is 14 residues. J lost 7 bases, V lost 4 bases, and 6 bases had no gene match. Here the CDR3 reads CASSWGQGYRGYTF. For the CDR3, the DNA is TGTGCCAGCAGCTGGGGACAGGGGTATCGTGGCTACACCTTC.

The chain employs TRBV5-1 and TRBJ1-4, with 7 bases lining up with TRBD1. J lost 5 bases, V lost 0 bases, and 4 bases had no gene match. This CDR3 has 15 residues. Germline V lookup: CDR1 SGHRS, CDR2 YFSETQ. The CDR3 sequence is CASSLAGTDNEKLFF. The CDR3, as DNA: TGCGCCAGCAGCTTGGCCGGGACAGACAATGAAAAACTGTTTTTT.

The chain couples TRBV23-1 to TRBJ2-5; D may be TRBD1 (6 bases). TRBV23-1 is filed as an ORF, its function uncertain. Deletions cut 6 bases from V and 5 bases from J, with 22 bases between. The length of the CDR3 is 16 residues. The CDR3 DNA is TGCGCCAGCAGCCCGCAGGGGCCAAGACCTCGGGAGACCCAGTACTTC. Amino acid sequence: CASSPQGPRPRETQYF.

The chain joins TRBV6-6 to TRBJ2-3; 15 positions agree with TRBD2. Germline V gene data show CDR1 as MNHNY and CDR2 as SVGAGI (reference sequence). The length of the CDR3 is 16 residues. The trim removed 4 bases at V and 5 bases at J, leaving 4 bases unmatched. The DNA for the CDR3 is TGTGCCAGCAGTTCACGGGGACTAGCGGGAGGAGATACGCAGTATTTT. It translates to CASSSRGLAGGDTQYF.

This chain uses TRBV19 with TRBJ2-7; TRBD2 is a possible D gene (6 bases). CDR3 length: 15 residues. CDR1 and CDR2 from the germline V gene are LNHDA and SQIVND (reference sequence). Trimming stripped 0 bases from V and 6 bases from J, with 15 bases between. The CDR3 loop is CASSIDRETPAEQYF. The CDR3, as DNA: TGTGCCAGTAGTATAGATCGGGAGACACCGGCCGAGCAGTACTTC.